What follows are 26 T cell receptor beta chains derived from one specimen sequenced in a study of T cells in Graves' hyperthyroidism and ophthalmopathy. Authors of the study amplified TCR beta CDR3 regions from RNA transcripts. During a first-round RT-PCR of the TCR CDR3, the HTBI primer set was used. TCRdb itself ran the multiplex PCR reads through MiXCR, one entry per CDR3 protein. This table holds approximately 600,000 distinct CDR3 sequences, more than 11% found once. Input material: blood. These receptors were collected from a woman aged 25 to 45 with Graves' hyperthyroidism that later progressed to Graves' ophthalmopathy.

This clonotype has ten or more counts. The chain combines TRBV6-1 with TRBJ1-1; D call uncertain. Trimming removed 7 bases from V and 4 bases from J, with 25 bases in between. Germline V gene data show CDR1 as MNHNS and CDR2 as SASEGT. This CDR3 contains 17 residues. For the CDR3, the DNA is TGTGCCAGCACTTCCCCCGCCTCAGGACCCGCGGGCACTGAAGCTTTCTTT. Protein sequence: CASTSPASGPAGTEAFF.

The rearrangement links TRBV7-9 to TRBJ1-4; D is possibly TRBD1 (5 bases). This CDR3 has 17 residues. The V and J ends lost 5 bases and 4 bases respectively, with 20 bases between them. Germline loops: CDR1 SEHNR, CDR2 FQNEAQ (reference sequence). CDR3 bases: TGTGCCAGCAGCCCCCCGGTGGGGGGGAAAAATAATGAAAAACTGTTTTTT. Translated: CASSPPVGGKNNEKLFF.

This clonotype was counted only a few times. The genes are TRBV20-1 and TRBJ2-5, with a tentative D call TRBD1 (5 bases). The germline CDR1 and CDR2 sequences are DFQATT and SNEGSKA (reference sequence). With 1 base removed from V and 5 bases from J, the gap between germline ends came to 11 bases. CDR3 size: 13 residues. The CDR3 protein is CSARGQSSETQYF. As DNA, the CDR3 is TGCAGTGCTAGAGGACAGAGTTCGGAGACCCAGTACTTC.

The chain has TRBV5-5 and TRBJ2-1; 7 bases align to TRBD2. V trimming: 3 bases; J trimming: 2 bases; junction bases outside the gene matches: 11. The CDR3 sequence is 17 residues long. Germline CDR1 reads SGHKS; CDR2 reads YYEKEE (reference sequence). CDR3 DNA sequence: TGTGCCAGCAGCTGGGAGGGCCGAACTGGGACCTACAATGAGCAGTTCTTC. Translating it yields CASSWEGRTGTYNEQFF.

This clonotype was seen at least ten times. The chain has TRBV20-1 and TRBJ2-3; 7 bases fit TRBD2. Per germline, CDR1 DFQATT and CDR2 SNEGSKA (reference sequence). The CDR3 is 13 residues long. After removal of 0 bases from V and 6 bases from J, the junction contained 3 bases not matched to a gene. CDR3 in DNA: TGCAGTGCTAGAGACAACGGGGGGGATACGCAGTATTTT. Translated, it gives CSARDNGGDTQYF.

In its sample, this clonotype was seen a few times. The CDR3 DNA sequence: TGTGCCACCAGTGATTTTTCTAGCGGGTCCCAAGAGACCCAGTACTTC. Translating it yields CATSDFSSGSQETQYF. The chain couples TRBV24-1 to TRBJ2-5, with 8 bases identical to TRBD2. CDR1 and CDR2 from the germline V gene are KGHDR and SFDVKD. With V trimmed by 1 base and J by 1 base, 4 bases remained unmatched. The CDR3 sequence is 16 residues long.

The chain joins TRBV25-1 to TRBJ2-7; 7 nucleotides line up with TRBD1. Germline CDR1 MGHDK, CDR2 SYGVNS. The length of the CDR3 is 15 residues. With V trimmed by 2 bases and J by 2 bases, 6 bases remained unmatched. In nucleotides, the CDR3 is TGTGCCAGCAGTGAACTCGGACAGGTAACCTACGAGCAGTACTTC. It encodes CASSELGQVTYEQYF.

On this clonotype itself: This clone may be a read error of a much larger clone one base away. V and J are TRBV28 and TRBJ2-5; D may be TRBD1 or TRBD2 (6 bases each). The germline V and J ends were trimmed by 9 bases and 5 bases, with 25 bases remaining between them. Germline V gives CDR1 MDHEN, CDR2 SYDVKM. CDR3 length equals 16 residues. Here the CDR3 DNA reads TGTGCCAGTTCTTCGAGCGGGCAGGGGCGCACGGAGACCCAGTACTTC. Translating gives CASSSSGQGRTETQYF.

This clonotype has a count of ten or more. The chain couples TRBV18 to TRBJ2-1; no reliable D call. CDR3 length: 13 residues. V gave up 1 base and J gave up 7 bases, with 8 bases separating them. Germline V lookup: CDR1 KGHSH, CDR2 LQKENI. The CDR3 is CASSPRLGNEQFF. The CDR3 nucleotides read TGTGCCAGCTCACCACGGTTGGGGAATGAGCAGTTCTTC.

In this sample, this clonotype turned up once. The chain is built from TRBV19 and TRBJ1-5; 10 positions agree with TRBD1. V gave up 5 bases and J gave up 4 bases; unmatched junction bases: 14. The CDR3 runs to 18 residues. Germline values: CDR1 LNHDA, CDR2 SQIVND (reference sequence). The CDR3 region is CASSARPGTGAGNQPQHF. CDR3 in DNA: TGTGCCAGTAGTGCCCGTCCCGGGACAGGGGCGGGTAATCAGCCCCAGCATTTT.

This clonotype has ten or more counts. The chain carries TRBV28 and TRBJ1-4; the D is unclear. V was trimmed by 10 bases and J by 11 bases, leaving 11 bases between them. The CDR3 totals 10 residues. The germline V gene has CDR1 MDHEN and CDR2 SYDVKM. CDR3: CATYWRKLFF. In DNA form, the CDR3 reads TGTGCCACCTATTGGCGGAAACTGTTTTTT.

V is TRBV3-1 and J is TRBJ2-1, with 7 bases matching TRBD2. J gave up 6 bases and V 1 base, and 6 bases lay outside the gene matches. This CDR3 region has 15 residues. Germline V gene lookup returns CDR1 LGHDT and CDR2 YNNKEL (reference sequence). The CDR3 is CASSQVLVAGNEQFF. CDR3 bases: TGTGCCAGCAGCCAAGTCTTGGTAGCGGGCAATGAGCAGTTCTTC.

J is TRBJ2-1 and V is TRBV7-9; the match to TRBD2 covers 12 bases. The J segment lost 7 bases and the V segment lost 4 bases, leaving 8 bases of the junction unmatched. Per the germline V gene, CDR1 is SEHNR and CDR2 is FQNEAQ (reference sequence). The CDR3 spans 16 residues. Here the CDR3 reads CASSSRGLAGRNEQFF. CDR3 nucleotide sequence: TGTGCCAGCAGCTCCCGTGGACTAGCGGGACGGAATGAGCAGTTCTTC.

The J gene is TRBJ2-7, the V gene TRBV28, with 7 bases that match TRBD1. This CDR3 is 13 amino acids long. V lost 10 bases to trimming and J lost 6 bases; unmatched junction nucleotides: 12. The germline V gene encodes CDR1 MDHEN and CDR2 SYDVKM. The DNA of the CDR3 is TGTGCCACCTCCGGGACAGAGGGAACCGAGCAGTACTTC. The encoded protein is CATSGTEGTEQYF.

This clonotype has ten or more counts. This chain joins TRBV27 and TRBJ1-2; D call uncertain. Germline V CDR1 and CDR2: MNHEY, SMNVEV (reference sequence). This CDR3 contains 13 residues. V was cut by 6 bases and J by 9 bases, with 17 bases left in between. The CDR3 nucleotides read TGTGCCAGCAGCCAAGGCGTCCAGAGGAGCTACACCTTC. Protein product: CASSQGVQRSYTF.

This clonotype has just a few counts. The chain uses TRBV7-9 and TRBJ2-2, with 9 bases identical to TRBD1. Trimming at V came to 5 bases and at J to 7 bases, leaving 8 bases not matched to a gene. Germline loops: CDR1 SEHNR, CDR2 FQNEAQ (reference sequence). The CDR3 is 15 amino acids. The DNA for the CDR3 is TGTGCCAGCAGCCCCGGGACAGGGTATGGCGGGGAGCTGTTTTTT. It yields the protein CASSPGTGYGGELFF. Full variable domain (remainder filled in from reference TRBV7-9 and TRBJ2-2): DTGVSQNPRHKITKRGQNVTFRCDPISEHNRLYWYRQTLGQGPEFLTYFQNEAQLEKSRLLSDRFSAERPKGSFSTLEIQRTEQGDSAMYLCASSPGTGYGGELFFGEGSRLTVL.

Ten or more counts support this clonotype. The chain recombines TRBV25-1 with TRBJ2-7; 14 nucleotides agree with TRBD2. Per germline, CDR1 MGHDK and CDR2 SYGVNS. The CDR3 runs 19 residues. V shed 4 bases and J 4 bases; nucleotides not matched to a gene: 15. CDR3 in DNA: TGTGCCAGCAGTGTTAATTTGGGGACTAGCGGGAGACTTCGGTACGAGCAGTACTTC. It translates to CASSVNLGTSGRLRYEQYF.

This clonotype was observed many times. This chain connects TRBV6-5 to TRBJ2-7, with 11 nucleotides matching TRBD2. CDR3 length: 17 residues. V lost 0 bases to trimming and J lost 0 bases; unmatched junction nucleotides: 4. Germline lookup yields CDR1 MNHEY and CDR2 SVGAGI. The CDR3 spells CASSYSGGTSGSYEQYF. In DNA, the CDR3 is TGTGCCAGCAGTTACTCGGGCGGGACTAGCGGCTCCTACGAGCAGTACTTC.

This clonotype has ten or more counts. This chain joins TRBV7-2 and TRBJ2-1; 8 bases are shared with TRBD2. This CDR3 has 13 residues. CDR1 and CDR2 from the germline V gene are SGHTA and FQGNSA. V lost 7 bases to trimming and J lost 8 bases; unmatched junction nucleotides: 7. DNA for the CDR3: TGTGCCAGCACCATAAGCGGGAGCGATGAGCAGTTCTTC. Residues: CASTISGSDEQFF.

The chain couples TRBV9 to TRBJ1-2, with 9 bases that match TRBD1. J lost 7 bases, V lost 3 bases, and 4 bases had no gene match. CDR1 is SGDLS and CDR2 is YYNGEE in the germline V gene. The CDR3 is 13 amino acids. In DNA, the CDR3 is TGTGCCAGCAGCGCGGGACAGGGTAGTGGCTACACCTTC. Residues: CASSAGQGSGYTF.

To note about this clonotype: It may be a read error: a sequence one base away is much more abundant. J is TRBJ2-7 and V is TRBV7-2, with D possibly being TRBD1 (5 bases). Germline V gene data show CDR1 as SGHTA and CDR2 as FQGNSA. There are 15 residues in the CDR3. The CDR3 DNA follows: TGTGTCAGCAGCCCAGTTCGTGTGGGGCGCAACGAGCAGTACTTC. Translated: CVSSPVRVGRNEQYF.

At least ten counts were recorded for this clonotype. J is TRBJ1-2 and V is TRBV24-1; 8 bases fit TRBD1. The CDR3 totals 14 residues. Germline lookup yields CDR1 KGHDR and CDR2 SFDVKD. After removal of 1 base from V and 8 bases from J, the junction contained 5 bases not matched to a gene. The CDR3 sequence is CATSDFADREGYTF. The DNA of the CDR3 is TGTGCCACCAGTGATTTTGCGGACAGGGAAGGCTACACCTTC.

This clonotype came up many times. The chain combines TRBV19 with TRBJ2-1; 14 bases are shared with TRBD2. The CDR3 is 16 amino acids. Germline CDR1 and CDR2: LNHDA and SQIVND (reference sequence). Germline trimming cut 6 bases from V and 7 bases from J; bases unmatched to any gene: 8. The CDR3: CASRTTGLAGVNEQFF. CDR3 sequence (DNA): TGTGCCAGTAGGACTACGGGACTAGCGGGAGTGAATGAGCAGTTCTTC.

This clonotype was picked up many times. This chain joins TRBV12-3 or TRBV12-4 and TRBJ1-2; possible D gene TRBD1, 5 bases. The germline V and J ends were trimmed by 4 bases and 6 bases, with 15 bases remaining between them. This CDR3 comprises 14 residues. CDR3 nucleotides: TGTGCCAGCAGTTCCGCTGGGGTGGGGGATGGCTACACCTTC. Protein: CASSSAGVGDGYTF.

This clonotype was detected many times. The rearrangement uses TRBV27 and TRBJ2-7; D is unclear. The length of the CDR3 is 14 residues. Germline-derived CDR1 and CDR2 are MNHEY and SMNVEV (reference sequence). V lost 5 bases and J 6 bases, leaving 17 bases between the germline ends. CDR3 amino acids: CASSVGLLSGEQYF. The CDR3 DNA reads as TGTGCCAGCAGTGTAGGCCTACTATCCGGCGAGCAGTACTTC.

The V gene is TRBV18, the J gene TRBJ1-3; maybe TRBD1 (5 bases). Looked up from germline, CDR1 is KGHSH and CDR2 is LQKENI. The V and J ends lost 6 bases and 2 bases respectively, with 14 bases between them. The CDR3 spans 15 residues. The CDR3 region has the DNA TGTGCCAGCTCTCAAGGGGCGCCTCCTGGAAACACCATATATTTT. Protein: CASSQGAPPGNTIYF.